A selection of T cell receptor beta chains follows, all from one sample in a study of blood T cell repertoires in COVID-19. Sequencing used immunoSEQ multiplex PCR; TCRdb keeps in-frame clones, though not all of them. The sample gives around 72,000 clones, less than 85% of which show up once; over 15% is in the top ten. The sequenced sample consisted of peripheral blood. Source of these receptors: a woman older than 75 with acute or convalescent COVID-19. Both conserved end residues are trimmed from each CDR3. Not all rows give a size; the values are once, few, many and, for expanded clones, a class.

TRBV18	TRBJ2-4	-	ASSPARQGTTFQY
TRBV7-2	TRBJ1-2	-	ASSPQGRYGYT
TRBV15	TRBJ2-6	-	ATSRDSGSGANVLT
TRBV7-6	TRBJ1-6	few	ASSLQAQGAPLH
TRBV11-1	TRBJ2-7	-	ASSRGLAEGYEQY
TRBV12-3/TRBV12-4	TRBJ2-3	-	ASRGTVGTQY
TRBV12-3/TRBV12-4	TRBJ2-1	-	ASSSVDEQF
TRBV3-1/TRBV3-2	TRBJ2-1	once	ASSQVTSGKSF
TRBV10-2	TRBJ2-7	-	ASSPDTRLGSYEQY
TRBV11-2	TRBJ2-5	few	ASSFNQRGRGETQY
TRBV15	TRBJ2-2	-	ATRGALGQGTGELF
TRBV6-4	TRBJ1-6	-	ASSDESYNSPLH
TRBV11-3	TRBJ2-2	-	ASSVLGVANTGELF
TRBV5-5	TRBJ1-3	-	ASSPDYRDIPSGNTIY
TRBV6-5	TRBJ1-2	-	ASSYSSHYGYT
TRBV14	TRBJ1-1	-	ASSQDLTVEAF
TRBV5-4	TRBJ1-4	-	ASSLGSPNEKLF
TRBV19	TRBJ2-5	-	ASSLTSGTYQETQY
TRBV19	TRBJ1-2	-	ASSSGRTGVYT
TRBV27	TRBJ2-7	-	ASSRNGVAGEYEQY
TRBV5-1	TRBJ2-1	-	ASSLVAEQF
TRBV9	TRBJ2-2	-	ASSVTSGRTTGELF
TRBV7-3	TRBJ2-2	-	ASSLSASADTGELF
TRBV7-7	TRBJ2-1	-	ASSPGTSVEQF
TRBV5-1	TRBJ2-1	once	ASSLGQGVDEQF
TRBV27	TRBJ1-5	-	ASSKGAGDNQPQH
TRBV7-6	TRBJ2-7	once	ASSLFVAGGVGEQY
TRBV6-2/TRBV6-3	TRBJ1-1	once	ASSQTSRGWMNTEAF
TRBV5-5	TRBJ1-2	-	ASSLSSGLLVANYGYT
TRBV5-1	TRBJ2-7	few	ASSLEPGQGYEQY
TRBV3-1/TRBV3-2	TRBJ1-1	-	ASSLPAGWSF
TRBV18	TRBJ2-1	-	ASSLKQGNNEQF
TRBV6-5	TRBJ1-6	-	ASSQTGSYNSPLH
TRBV18	TRBJ2-1	-	ASSPQLRTGFNEQF
TRBV5-1	TRBJ2-3	-	ASTGQGGTDTQY
TRBV19	TRBJ2-7	once	ASSPLAASYEQY
TRBV24-1	TRBJ2-1	once	ATSSSGRADEQF
TRBV30	TRBJ1-3	-	AWSVQGRSGNTIY
TRBV13	TRBJ1-5	once	ASSLGPMLLTGNYSNQPQH
TRBV19	TRBJ1-1	once	ASITRNTEAF
TRBV2	TRBJ2-1	-	ASRTGGVNNEQF